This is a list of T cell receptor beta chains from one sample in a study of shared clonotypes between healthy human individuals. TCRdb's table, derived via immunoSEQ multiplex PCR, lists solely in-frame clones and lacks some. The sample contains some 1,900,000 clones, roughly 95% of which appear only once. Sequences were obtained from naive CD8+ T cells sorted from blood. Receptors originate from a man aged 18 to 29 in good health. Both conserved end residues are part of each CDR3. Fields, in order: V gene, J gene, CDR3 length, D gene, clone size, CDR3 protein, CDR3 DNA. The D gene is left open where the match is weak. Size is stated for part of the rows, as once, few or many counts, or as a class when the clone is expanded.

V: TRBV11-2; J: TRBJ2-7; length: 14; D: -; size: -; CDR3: CASSLDGSSYEQYF; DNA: TGTGCCAGCAGCTTAGATGGGTCTTCCTACGAGCAGTACTTC
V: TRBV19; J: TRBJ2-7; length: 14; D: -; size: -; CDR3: CASSFPGNDYEQYF; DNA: TGTGCCAGTAGTTTTCCGGGGAACGACTACGAGCAGTACTTC
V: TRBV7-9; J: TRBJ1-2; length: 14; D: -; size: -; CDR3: CASSASPANYGYTF; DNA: TGTGCCAGCAGCGCCTCACCGGCTAACTATGGCTACACCTTC
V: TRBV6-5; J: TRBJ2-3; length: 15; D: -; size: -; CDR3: CASSYSPGLTDTQYF; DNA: TGTGCCAGCAGTTACTCCCCGGGACTCACAGATACGCAGTATTTT
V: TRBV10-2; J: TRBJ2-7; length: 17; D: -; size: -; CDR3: CASSDSGYWGASYEQYF; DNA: TGCGCCAGCAGTGACTCCGGTTATTGGGGGGCTTCCTACGAGCAGTACTTC
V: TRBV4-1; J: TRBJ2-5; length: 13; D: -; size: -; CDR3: CASSPLADQTQYF; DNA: TGCGCCAGCAGCCCCCTCGCTGATCAGACCCAGTACTTC
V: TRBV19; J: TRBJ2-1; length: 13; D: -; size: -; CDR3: CASRNQEYNEQFF; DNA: TGTGCCAGTAGAAACCAAGAATACAATGAGCAGTTCTTC
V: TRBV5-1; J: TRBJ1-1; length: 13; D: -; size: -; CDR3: CASSFQLQDEAFF; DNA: TGCGCCAGCAGCTTCCAACTACAGGACGAAGCTTTCTTT
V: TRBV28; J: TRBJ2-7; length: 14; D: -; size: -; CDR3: CASSLWGGGYEQYF; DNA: TGTGCCAGCAGTTTATGGGGAGGAGGCTACGAGCAGTACTTC
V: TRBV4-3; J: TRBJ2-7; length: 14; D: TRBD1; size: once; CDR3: CASSRGTGNDEQYF; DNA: TGCGCCAGCAGCCGCGGGACAGGGAATGACGAGCAGTACTTC
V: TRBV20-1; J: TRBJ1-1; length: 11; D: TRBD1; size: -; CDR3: CSPGGYTEAFF; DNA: TGCAGTCCAGGGGGCTACACTGAAGCTTTCTTT
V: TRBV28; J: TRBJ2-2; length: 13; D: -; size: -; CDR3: CASSGTGVKELFF; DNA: TGTGCCAGCAGCGGGACGGGGGTGAAGGAGCTGTTTTTT
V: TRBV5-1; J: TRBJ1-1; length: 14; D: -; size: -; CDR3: CASGRTGMNTEAFF; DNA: TGCGCCAGCGGAAGGACGGGCATGAACACTGAAGCTTTCTTT
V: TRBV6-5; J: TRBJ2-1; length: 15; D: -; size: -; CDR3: CASSYLGGAYNEQFF; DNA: TGTGCCAGCAGTTACCTGGGGGGGGCTTACAATGAGCAGTTCTTC
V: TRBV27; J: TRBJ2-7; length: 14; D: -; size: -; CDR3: CASTPIGRPSEQYF; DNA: TGTGCCAGCACCCCAATAGGCCGGCCCAGCGAGCAGTACTTC
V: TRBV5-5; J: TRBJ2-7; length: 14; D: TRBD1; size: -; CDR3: CASSWGQGAYEQYF; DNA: TGTGCCAGCAGCTGGGGACAGGGGGCTTACGAGCAGTACTTC
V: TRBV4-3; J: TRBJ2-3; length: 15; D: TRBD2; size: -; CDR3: CASSQDGLAGDTQYF; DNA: TGCGCCAGCAGCCAAGATGGCCTAGCGGGAGATACGCAGTATTTT
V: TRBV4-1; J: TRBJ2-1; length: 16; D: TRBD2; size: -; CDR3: CASSQVGTSGLNEQFF; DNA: TGCGCCAGCAGCCAAGTTGGGACTAGCGGGCTCAATGAGCAGTTCTTC
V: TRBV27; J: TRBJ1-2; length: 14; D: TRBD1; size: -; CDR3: CASSGGGGYYGYTF; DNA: TGTGCCAGCAGTGGAGGGGGCGGTTACTATGGCTACACCTTC
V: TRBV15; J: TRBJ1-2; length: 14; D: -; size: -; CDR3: CATSTGGPNYGYTF; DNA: TGTGCCACCAGCACGGGGGGGCCAAACTATGGCTACACCTTC
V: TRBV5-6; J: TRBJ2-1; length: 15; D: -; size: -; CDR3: CASSLERSAYNEQFF; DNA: TGTGCCAGCAGCTTGGAGCGGAGCGCCTACAATGAGCAGTTCTTC
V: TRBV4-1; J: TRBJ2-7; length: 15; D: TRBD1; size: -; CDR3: CASSQKQGVSYEQYF; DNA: TGCGCCAGCAGCCAGAAACAGGGGGTCTCCTACGAGCAGTACTTC
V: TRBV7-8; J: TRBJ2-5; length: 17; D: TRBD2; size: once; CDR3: CASSLPLSSGGKETQYF; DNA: TGTGCCAGCAGCTTACCCCTCTCGAGCGGGGGTAAAGAGACCCAGTACTTC
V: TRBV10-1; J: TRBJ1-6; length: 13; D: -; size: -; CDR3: CASSDGGNSPLHF; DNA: TGCGCCAGCAGTGACGGGGGTAATTCACCCCTCCACTTT
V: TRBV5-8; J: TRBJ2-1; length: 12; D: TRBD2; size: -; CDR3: CAKQWGGNEQFF; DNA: TGTGCAAAACAGTGGGGGGGCAATGAGCAGTTCTTC
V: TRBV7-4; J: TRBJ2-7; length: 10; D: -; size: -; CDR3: CASSVHEQYF; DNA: TGTGCCAGCAGCGTACACGAGCAGTACTTC
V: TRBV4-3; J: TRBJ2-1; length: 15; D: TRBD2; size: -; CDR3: CASSQGLAGGNEQFF; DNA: TGCGCCAGCAGCCAAGGACTAGCGGGAGGGAATGAGCAGTTCTTC
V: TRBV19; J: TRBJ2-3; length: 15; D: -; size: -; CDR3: CASNLRATGTDTQYF; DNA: TGTGCCAGTAACCTCCGGGCCACTGGCACAGATACGCAGTATTTT
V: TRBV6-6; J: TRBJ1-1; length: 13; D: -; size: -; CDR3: CASSQDRNTEAFF; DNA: TGTGCCAGCAGCCAGGACAGGAACACTGAAGCTTTCTTT
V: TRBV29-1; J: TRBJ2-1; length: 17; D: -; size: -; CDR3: CSVEDRRGRSSYNEQFF; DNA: TGCAGCGTTGAAGATAGGCGGGGGCGAAGCTCCTACAATGAGCAGTTCTTC
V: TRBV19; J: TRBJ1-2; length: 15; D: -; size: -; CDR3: CASSPLAGSSYGYTF; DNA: TGTGCCAGTAGCCCCCTGGCGGGGTCAAGCTATGGCTACACCTTC
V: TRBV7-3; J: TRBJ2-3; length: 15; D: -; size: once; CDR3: CASSLEGGSTDTQYF; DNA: TGTGCCAGCAGCTTAGAAGGGGGAAGCACAGATACGCAGTATTTT
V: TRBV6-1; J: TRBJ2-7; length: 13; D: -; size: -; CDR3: CASSGGTTYEQYF; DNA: TGTGCCAGCAGTGGCGGGACAACCTACGAGCAGTACTTC
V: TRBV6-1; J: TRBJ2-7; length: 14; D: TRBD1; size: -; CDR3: CASRDRGSSYEQYF; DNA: TGTGCCAGCCGGGACAGGGGCAGCTCCTACGAGCAGTACTTC
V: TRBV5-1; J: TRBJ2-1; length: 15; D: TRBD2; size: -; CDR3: CASSLEASGGNEQFF; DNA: TGCGCCAGCAGCTTGGAGGCTAGCGGGGGAAATGAGCAGTTCTTC
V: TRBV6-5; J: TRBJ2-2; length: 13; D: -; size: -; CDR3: CASSWGVPGELFF; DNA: TGTGCCAGCAGTTGGGGGGTTCCCGGGGAGCTGTTTTTT
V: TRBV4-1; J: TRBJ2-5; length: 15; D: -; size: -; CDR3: CASSPSTDLGETQYF; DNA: TGCGCCAGCAGCCCCTCCACGGACCTGGGGGAGACCCAGTACTTC
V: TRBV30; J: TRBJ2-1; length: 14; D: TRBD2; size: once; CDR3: CATVTSGSYNEQFF; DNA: TGTGCAACAGTCACTAGCGGGTCCTACAATGAGCAGTTCTTC
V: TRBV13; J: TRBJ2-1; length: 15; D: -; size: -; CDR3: CASSLGVTGYNEQFF; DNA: TGTGCCAGCAGCTTAGGGGTGACGGGGTACAATGAGCAGTTCTTC
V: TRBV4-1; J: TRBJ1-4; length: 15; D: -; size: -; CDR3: CASSQDKGANEKLFF; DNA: TGCGCCAGCAGCCAAGATAAGGGGGCTAATGAAAAACTGTTTTTT